These 13 T cell receptor beta chains came from one sample sequenced in a study of shared clonotypes between healthy human individuals. The assay was immunoSEQ multiplex PCR, and TCRdb's table has in-frame clones only and misses some. Altogether about 600,000 clones are present, 97% being singletons, with the ten largest covering 0.045% to 0.07%. Sequenced: naive CD4+ T cells sorted from blood. As for subset: CD45RA+ positively selected. The receptors here all came from a woman aged 25 to 39 in good health.

This chain links TRBV5-4 with TRBJ1-1; 7 bases align to TRBD1. The CDR3 consists of 15 residues. With V trimmed by 4 bases and J by 7 bases, 13 bases remained unmatched. Germline CDR1 SGHNT, CDR2 YYREEE (reference sequence). This CDR3 is CASSPGVDRYHEAFF. CDR3 sequence (DNA): TGTGCCAGCAGCCCCGGGGTGGACAGGTACCATGAAGCTTTCTTT.

CDR3 nucleotides: TGTGCCAGTAGTCCCAGACAGGGCAAGACTAATGAAAAACTGTTTTTT. This gives the protein CASSPRQGKTNEKLFF. The chain uses TRBV19 and TRBJ1-4, with 7 bases matching TRBD1. J gave up 2 bases and V 5 bases, and 8 bases lay outside the gene matches. Germline V gene lookup returns CDR1 LNHDA and CDR2 SQIVND (reference sequence). The CDR3 extends over 16 amino acids.

The rearrangement links TRBV19 to TRBJ1-5; 7 nucleotides align to TRBD1. This CDR3 is built from 14 residues. Unmatched junction bases numbered 8, after V lost 8 bases and J lost 4 bases. CDR1 LNHDA and CDR2 SQIVND come from the germline V gene (reference sequence). The DNA of the CDR3 is TGTGCCAGTGTACCCGGGACAGCAAATCAGCCCCAGCATTTT. Residues: CASVPGTANQPQHF. Variable domain in full (rest from reference TRBV19 and TRBJ1-5): DGGITQSPKYLFRKEGQNVTLSCEQNLNHDAMYWYRQDPGQGLRLIYYSQIVNDFQKGDIAEGYSVSREKKESFPLTVTSAQKNPTAFYLCASVPGTANQPQHFGDGTRLSIL.

CDR3 in DNA: TGTGCCAGCAGTCCCAAACTAGCGGGAGGGCCTACCGGGGAGCTGTTTTTT. Translated, it gives CASSPKLAGGPTGELFF. The chain has TRBV27 and TRBJ2-2; TRBD2 agrees at 13 bases. The CDR3 spans 17 residues. V lost 5 bases to trimming and J lost 5 bases; unmatched junction nucleotides: 8. The germline gives CDR1 MNHEY, CDR2 SMNVEV (reference sequence).

The chain has TRBV10-3 and TRBJ2-6; 12 bases match TRBD1. CDR3 length: 18 amino acids. Germline CDR1 ENHRY, CDR2 SYGVKD. Germline trimming cut 6 bases from V and 3 bases from J; bases unmatched to any gene: 9. CDR3 region: CAISGPGQGARGANVLTF. The CDR3 DNA is TGTGCCATCAGCGGACCGGGACAGGGGGCGCGTGGGGCCAACGTCCTGACTTTC.

This chain links TRBV6-5 with TRBJ2-1, with 8 bases matching TRBD2. This CDR3 region has 15 residues. Per the germline V gene, CDR1 is MNHEY and CDR2 is SVGAGI. V was clipped by 6 bases and J by 3 bases; unmatched bases: 7. CDR3: CASRGRREVYNEQFF. CDR3 bases: TGTGCCAGCAGGGGGAGGCGGGAGGTCTACAATGAGCAGTTCTTC.

This chain links TRBV5-1 with TRBJ1-2, with D unclear. Trimming removed 0 bases at V and 6 bases at J, with 9 bases between. Germline V gives CDR1 SGHRS, CDR2 YFSETQ. The CDR3 length is 13 residues. The CDR3, as DNA: TGCGCCAGCAGCTTGGACACCCTCGATGGCTACACCTTC. This gives the protein CASSLDTLDGYTF.

The chain uses TRBV5-1 and TRBJ1-2; 8 bases are a match to TRBD1. This CDR3 is built from 15 residues. J lost 5 bases, V lost 3 bases, and 9 bases had no gene match. Germline CDR1 and CDR2: SGHRS and YFSETQ. CDR3 DNA sequence: TGCGCCAGCAGCTCCCTCTCGGACAGGGTGTATGGCTACACCTTC. Protein: CASSSLSDRVYGYTF.

The chain links TRBV7-9 to TRBJ2-3; 7 nucleotides align to TRBD1. With V trimmed by 4 bases and J by 2 bases, 6 bases remained unmatched. The CDR3 totals 15 residues. CDR1 is SEHNR, CDR2 FQNEAQ, per germline (reference sequence). The CDR3 here is CASSSGQVLTDTQYF. DNA of the CDR3: TGTGCCAGCAGCTCCGGACAGGTGCTCACAGATACGCAGTATTTT. Looking up the rest from reference TRBV7-9 and TRBJ2-3 gives the full variable domain: DTGVSQNPRHKITKRGQNVTFRCDPISEHNRLYWYRQTLGQGPEFLTYFQNEAQLEKSRLLSDRFSAERPKGSFSTLEIQRTEQGDSAMYLCASSSGQVLTDTQYFGPGTRLTVL.

The rearrangement uses TRBV19 and TRBJ1-2; weak D call: TRBD1 (5 bases). The length of the CDR3 is 16 residues. CDR1 and CDR2 (germline): LNHDA, SQIVND (reference sequence). V was cut by 3 bases and J by 3 bases, with 17 bases left in between. The CDR3 reads CASSMGRALEYYGYTF. The CDR3 nucleotides are TGTGCCAGTAGTATGGGCAGGGCACTTGAGTACTATGGCTACACCTTC.

This chain connects TRBV28 to TRBJ1-2; tentative D call: TRBD1 (6 bases). The germline V and J ends were trimmed by 8 bases and 2 bases, with 18 bases remaining between them. This CDR3 has 15 amino acids. CDR1 and CDR2 (germline): MDHEN, SYDVKM. CDR3 sequence: CASRPRGQGNYGYTF. The CDR3 DNA reads TGTGCCAGCCGGCCCAGAGGGCAGGGGAACTATGGCTACACCTTC.

The chain recombines TRBV19 with TRBJ2-7; TRBD2 matches at 8 bases. CDR1 is LNHDA, CDR2 SQIVND, per germline (reference sequence). The CDR3 covers 14 residues. With V trimmed by 3 bases and J by 1 base, 2 bases remained unmatched. DNA for the CDR3: TGTGCCAGTAGTATTAGCGGGGATTCCTACGAGCAGTACTTC. It specifies CASSISGDSYEQYF.

The rearrangement joins TRBV2 to TRBJ2-7; 7 positions agree with TRBD1. The germline gives CDR1 SNHLY, CDR2 FYNNEI. V lost 11 bases, J lost 3 bases, and 7 bases stayed unmatched. This CDR3 is 12 amino acids long. CDR3 loop: CAYGDRFYEQYF. Written as DNA, the CDR3 is TGTGCCTACGGGGACAGATTCTACGAGCAGTACTTC.